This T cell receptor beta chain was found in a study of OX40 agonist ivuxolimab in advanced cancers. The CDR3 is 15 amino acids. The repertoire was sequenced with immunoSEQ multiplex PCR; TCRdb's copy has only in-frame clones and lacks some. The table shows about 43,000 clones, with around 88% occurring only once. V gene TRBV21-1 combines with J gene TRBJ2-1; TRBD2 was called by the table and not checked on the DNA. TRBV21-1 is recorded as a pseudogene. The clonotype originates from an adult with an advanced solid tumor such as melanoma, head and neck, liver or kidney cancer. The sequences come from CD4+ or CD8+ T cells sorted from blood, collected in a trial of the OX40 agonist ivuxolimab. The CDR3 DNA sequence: TGTGCCAGCAGCAAATTCGCGGGCTCCTACAATGAGCAGTTCTTC. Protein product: CASSKFAGSYNEQFF.